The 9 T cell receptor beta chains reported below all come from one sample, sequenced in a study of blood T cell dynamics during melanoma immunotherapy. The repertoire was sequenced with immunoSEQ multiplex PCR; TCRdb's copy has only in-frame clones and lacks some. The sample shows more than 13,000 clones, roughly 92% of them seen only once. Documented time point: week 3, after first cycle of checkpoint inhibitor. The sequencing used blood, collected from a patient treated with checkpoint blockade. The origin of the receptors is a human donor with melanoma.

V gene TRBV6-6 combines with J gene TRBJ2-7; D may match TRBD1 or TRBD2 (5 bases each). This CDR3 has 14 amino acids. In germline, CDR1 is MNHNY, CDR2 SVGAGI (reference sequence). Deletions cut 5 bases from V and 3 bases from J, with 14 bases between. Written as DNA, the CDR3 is TGTGCCAGCAGTCTTACCGGGACCAACTACGAGCAGTACTTC. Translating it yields CASSLTGTNYEQYF.

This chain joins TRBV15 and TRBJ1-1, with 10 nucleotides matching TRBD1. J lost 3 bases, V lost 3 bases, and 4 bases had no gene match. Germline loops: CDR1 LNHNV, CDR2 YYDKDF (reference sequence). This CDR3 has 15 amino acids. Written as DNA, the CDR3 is TGTGCCACCAGCAGGGACGGGACAGGGGACACTGAAGCTTTCTTT. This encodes CATSRDGTGDTEAFF. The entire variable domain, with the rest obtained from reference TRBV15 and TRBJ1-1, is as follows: DAMVIQNPRYQVTQFGKPVTLSCSQTLNHNVMYWYQQKSSQAPKLLFHYYDKDFNNEADTPDNFQSRRPNTSFCFLDIRSPGLGDTAMYLCATSRDGTGDTEAFFGQGTRLTVV.

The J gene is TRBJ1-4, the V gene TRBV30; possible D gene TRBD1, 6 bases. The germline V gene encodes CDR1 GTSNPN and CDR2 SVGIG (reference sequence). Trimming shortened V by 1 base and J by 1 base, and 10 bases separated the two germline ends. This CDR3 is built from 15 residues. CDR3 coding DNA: TGTGCCTGGAGTGATACAGGGATAACTAATGAAAAACTGTTTTTT. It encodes CAWSDTGITNEKLFF.

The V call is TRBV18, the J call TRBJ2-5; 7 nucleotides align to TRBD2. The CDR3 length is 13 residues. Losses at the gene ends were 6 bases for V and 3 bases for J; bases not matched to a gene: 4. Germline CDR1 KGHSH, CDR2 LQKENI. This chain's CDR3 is CASSTSRKETQYF. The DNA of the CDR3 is TGTGCCAGCTCGACTAGCCGCAAAGAGACCCAGTACTTC.

CDR3 region: CAWRSSGSNEQFF. The CDR3 DNA reads as TGTGCCTGGAGATCTAGCGGGAGTAATGAGCAGTTCTTC. This chain links TRBV30 with TRBJ2-1; 10 bases map to TRBD2. V shed 3 bases, J shed 7 bases, and the junction held 3 bases outside the gene matches. From germline, CDR1 is GTSNPN and CDR2 SVGIG (reference sequence). The CDR3 is made up of 13 amino acids.

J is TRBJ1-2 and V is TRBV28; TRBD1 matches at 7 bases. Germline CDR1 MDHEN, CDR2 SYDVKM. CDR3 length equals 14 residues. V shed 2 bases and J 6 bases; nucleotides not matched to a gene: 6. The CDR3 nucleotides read TGTGCCAGCAGTTTAAATGACAGGGAGAATGGCTACACCTTC. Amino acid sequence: CASSLNDRENGYTF.

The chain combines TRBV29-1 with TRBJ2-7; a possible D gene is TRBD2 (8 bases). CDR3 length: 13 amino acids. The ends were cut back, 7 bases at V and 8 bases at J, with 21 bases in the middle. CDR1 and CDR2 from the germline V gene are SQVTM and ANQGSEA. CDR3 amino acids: CSAGGDSGLKQYF. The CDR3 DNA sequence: TGCAGCGCCGGGGGGGACAGTGGACTGAAGCAGTACTTC.

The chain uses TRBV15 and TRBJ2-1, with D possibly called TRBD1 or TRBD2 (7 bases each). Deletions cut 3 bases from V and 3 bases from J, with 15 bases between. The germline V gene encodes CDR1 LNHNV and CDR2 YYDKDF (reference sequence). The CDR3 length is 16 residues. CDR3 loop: CATSREGGGYYNEQFF. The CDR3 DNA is TGTGCCACCAGCAGGGAGGGAGGGGGCTACTACAATGAGCAGTTCTTC.

The CDR3: CASSLGSGGAGGNYGYTF. DNA of the CDR3: TGTGCCAGCAGCCTTGGGTCAGGGGGCGCCGGGGGAAACTATGGCTACACCTTC. The rearrangement links TRBV9 to TRBJ1-2; 8 bases map to TRBD1. CDR1 is SGDLS and CDR2 is YYNGEE in the germline V gene. CDR3 length: 18 residues. V trimming: 4 bases; J trimming: 2 bases; junction bases outside the gene matches: 16.